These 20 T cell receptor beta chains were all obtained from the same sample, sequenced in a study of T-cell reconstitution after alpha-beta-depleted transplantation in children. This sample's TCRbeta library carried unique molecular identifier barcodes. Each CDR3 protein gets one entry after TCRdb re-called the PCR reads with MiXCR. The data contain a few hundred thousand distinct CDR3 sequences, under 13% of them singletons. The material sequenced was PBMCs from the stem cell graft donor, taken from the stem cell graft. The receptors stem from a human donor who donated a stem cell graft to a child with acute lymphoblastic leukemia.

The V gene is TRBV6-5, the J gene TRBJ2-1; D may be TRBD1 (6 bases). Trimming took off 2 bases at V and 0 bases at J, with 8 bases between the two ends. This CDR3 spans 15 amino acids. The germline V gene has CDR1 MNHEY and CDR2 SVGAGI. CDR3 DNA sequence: TGTGCCAGCAGTTACGGGGGCAACTCCTACAATGAGCAGTTCTTC. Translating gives CASSYGGNSYNEQFF.

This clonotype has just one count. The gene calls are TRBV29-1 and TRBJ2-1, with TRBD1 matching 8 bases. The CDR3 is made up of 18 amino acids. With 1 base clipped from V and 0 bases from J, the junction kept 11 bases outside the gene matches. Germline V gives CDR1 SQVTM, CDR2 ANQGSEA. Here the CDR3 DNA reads TGCAGCGTTGAAGGGGTTCCGGGACAGGCCAGCTCCTACAATGAGCAGTTCTTC. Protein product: CSVEGVPGQASSYNEQFF.

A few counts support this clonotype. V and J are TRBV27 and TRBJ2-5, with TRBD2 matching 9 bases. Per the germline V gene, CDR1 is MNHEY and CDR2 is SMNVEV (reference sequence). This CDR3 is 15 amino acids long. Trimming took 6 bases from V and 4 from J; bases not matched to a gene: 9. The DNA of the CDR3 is TGTGCCAGCAGCCGAACTGCGGGAGGGGGAGAGACCCAGTACTTC. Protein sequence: CASSRTAGGGETQYF.

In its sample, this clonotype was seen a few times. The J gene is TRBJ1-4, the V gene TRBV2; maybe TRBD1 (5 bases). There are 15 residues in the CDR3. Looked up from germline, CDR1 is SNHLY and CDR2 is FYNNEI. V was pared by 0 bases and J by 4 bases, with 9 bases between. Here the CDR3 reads CASSEAGLSNEKLFF. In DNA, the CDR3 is TGTGCCAGCAGTGAAGCGGGGCTAAGTAATGAAAAACTGTTTTTT.

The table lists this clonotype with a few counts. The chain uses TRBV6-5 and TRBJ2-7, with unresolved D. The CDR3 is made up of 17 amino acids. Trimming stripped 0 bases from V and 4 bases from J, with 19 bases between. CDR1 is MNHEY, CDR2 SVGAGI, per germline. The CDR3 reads CASSYSRHRLRGYEQYF. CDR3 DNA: TGTGCCAGCAGTTACTCGAGGCACCGGCTTAGAGGATACGAGCAGTACTTC.

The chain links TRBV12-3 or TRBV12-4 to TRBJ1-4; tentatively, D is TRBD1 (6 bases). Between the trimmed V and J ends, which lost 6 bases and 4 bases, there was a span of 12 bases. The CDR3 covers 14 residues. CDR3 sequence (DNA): TGTGCCAGCAGCGAACAGGGTCATAATGAAAAACTGTTTTTT. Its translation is CASSEQGHNEKLFF.

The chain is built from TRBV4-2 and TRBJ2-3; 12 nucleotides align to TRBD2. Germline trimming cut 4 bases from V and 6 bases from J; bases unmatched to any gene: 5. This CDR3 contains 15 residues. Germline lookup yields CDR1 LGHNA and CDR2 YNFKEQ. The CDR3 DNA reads TGTGCCAGCAGCCTCTCGACTAGCGGGAGCGATACGCAGTATTTT. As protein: CASSLSTSGSDTQYF.

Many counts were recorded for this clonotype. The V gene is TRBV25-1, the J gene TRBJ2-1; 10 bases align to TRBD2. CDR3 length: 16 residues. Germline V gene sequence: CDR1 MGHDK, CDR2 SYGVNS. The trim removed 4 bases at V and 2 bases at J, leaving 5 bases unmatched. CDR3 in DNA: TGTGCCAGCAGTGCGAGACTAGCGGGTCCCTACAATGAGCAGTTCTTC. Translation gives CASSARLAGPYNEQFF.

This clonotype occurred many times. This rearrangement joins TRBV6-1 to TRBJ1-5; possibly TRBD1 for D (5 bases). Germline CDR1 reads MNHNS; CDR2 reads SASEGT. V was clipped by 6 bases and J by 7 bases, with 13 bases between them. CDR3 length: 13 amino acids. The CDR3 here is CASRGGGAQPQHF. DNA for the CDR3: TGTGCCAGCAGGGGGGGAGGTGCGCAGCCCCAGCATTTT.

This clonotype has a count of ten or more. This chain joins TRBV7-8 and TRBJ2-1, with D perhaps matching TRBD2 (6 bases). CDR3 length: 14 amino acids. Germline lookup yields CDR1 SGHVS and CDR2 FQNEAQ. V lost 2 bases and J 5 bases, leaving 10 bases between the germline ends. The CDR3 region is CASSLYGGNNEQFF. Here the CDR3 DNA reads TGTGCCAGCAGCTTATACGGCGGGAACAATGAGCAGTTCTTC.

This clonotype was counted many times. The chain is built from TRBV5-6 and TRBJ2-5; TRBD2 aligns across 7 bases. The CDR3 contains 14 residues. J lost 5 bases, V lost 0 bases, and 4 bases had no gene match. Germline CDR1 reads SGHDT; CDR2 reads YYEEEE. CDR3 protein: CASSLVGGMETQYF. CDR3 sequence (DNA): TGTGCCAGCAGCTTGGTCGGGGGGATGGAGACCCAGTACTTC. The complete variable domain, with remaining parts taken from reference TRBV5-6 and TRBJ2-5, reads DAGVTQSPTHLIKTRGQQVTLRCSPKSGHDTVSWYQQALGQGPQFIFQYYEEEERQRGNFPDRFSGHQFPNYSSELNVNALLLGDSALYLCASSLVGGMETQYFGPGTRLLVL.

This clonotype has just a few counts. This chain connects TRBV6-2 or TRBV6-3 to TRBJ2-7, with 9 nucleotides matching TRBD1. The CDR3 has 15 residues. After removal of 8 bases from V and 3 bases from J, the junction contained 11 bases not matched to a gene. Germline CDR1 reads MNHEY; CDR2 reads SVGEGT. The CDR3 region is CASQERTGEYYEQYF. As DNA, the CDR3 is TGTGCCAGCCAAGAGCGGACAGGGGAGTACTACGAGCAGTACTTC.

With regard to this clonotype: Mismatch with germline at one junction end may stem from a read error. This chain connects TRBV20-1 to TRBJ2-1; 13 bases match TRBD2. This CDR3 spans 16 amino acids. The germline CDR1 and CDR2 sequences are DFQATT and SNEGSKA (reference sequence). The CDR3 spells CSARDPGLAGYNQQFF. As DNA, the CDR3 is TGCAGTGCTAGAGACCCGGGACTAGCGGGGTACAATCAGCAGTTCTTC.

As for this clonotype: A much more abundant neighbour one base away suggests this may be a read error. DNA for the CDR3: TGCGCCAGCAGTGCGGACTCGAATGAGCAGTTCTTC. Amino acid sequence: CASSADSNEQFF. V usage is TRBV5-1 and J usage is TRBJ2-1; the D gene is possibly TRBD2 (5 bases). The CDR3 is made up of 12 amino acids. Trimming took 5 bases from V and 7 from J, leaving 10 bases between them. The germline gives CDR1 SGHRS, CDR2 YFSETQ.

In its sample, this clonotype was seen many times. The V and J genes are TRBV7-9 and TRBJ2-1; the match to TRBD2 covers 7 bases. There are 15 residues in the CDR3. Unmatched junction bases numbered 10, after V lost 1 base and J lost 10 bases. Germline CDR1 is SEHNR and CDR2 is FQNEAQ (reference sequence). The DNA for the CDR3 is TGTGCCAGCAGCTTAGAACGGACTAGTTTATCCGAGCAGTTCTTC. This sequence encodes CASSLERTSLSEQFF.

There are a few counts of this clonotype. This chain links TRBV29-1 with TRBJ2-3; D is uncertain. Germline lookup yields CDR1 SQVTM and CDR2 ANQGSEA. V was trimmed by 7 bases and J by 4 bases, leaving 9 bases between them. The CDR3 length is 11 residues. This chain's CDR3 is CSADRADTQYF. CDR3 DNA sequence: TGCAGCGCCGATAGGGCAGATACGCAGTATTTT.

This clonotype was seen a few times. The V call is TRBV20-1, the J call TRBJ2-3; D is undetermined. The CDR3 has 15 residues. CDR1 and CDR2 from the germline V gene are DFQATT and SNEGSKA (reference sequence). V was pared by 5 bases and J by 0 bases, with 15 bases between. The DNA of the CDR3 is TGCAGTGCTCGACAATCATGGTCTAGCACAGATACGCAGTATTTT. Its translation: CSARQSWSSTDTQYF.

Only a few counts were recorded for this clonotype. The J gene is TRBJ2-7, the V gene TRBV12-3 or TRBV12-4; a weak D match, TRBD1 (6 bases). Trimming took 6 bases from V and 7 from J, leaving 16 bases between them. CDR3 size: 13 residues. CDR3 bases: TGTGCCAGCAGCGCCTCAACAGGGTTGGAGCAGTACTTC. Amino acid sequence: CASSASTGLEQYF.

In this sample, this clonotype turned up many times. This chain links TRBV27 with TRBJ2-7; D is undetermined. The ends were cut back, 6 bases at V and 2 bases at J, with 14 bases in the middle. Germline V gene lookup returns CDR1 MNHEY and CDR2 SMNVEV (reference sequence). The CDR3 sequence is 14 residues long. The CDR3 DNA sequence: TGTGCCAGCAGACGCCAAGTGGGCCCCTACGAGCAGTACTTC. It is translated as CASRRQVGPYEQYF.

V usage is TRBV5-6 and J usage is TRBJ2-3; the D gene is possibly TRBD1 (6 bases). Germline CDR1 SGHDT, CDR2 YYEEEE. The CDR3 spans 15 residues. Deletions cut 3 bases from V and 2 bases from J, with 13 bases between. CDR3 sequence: CASSSADRYTDTQYF. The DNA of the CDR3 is TGTGCCAGCAGCTCCGCGGACAGATACACAGATACGCAGTATTTT.